Below, 31 T cell receptor beta chains from the same sample are listed, as sequenced in a study of CD4+ T cells in melanoma. The method was immunoSEQ multiplex PCR; TCRdb's version includes in-frame clones alone and lacks a portion of them. Of over 100,000 clones in the sample, over 80% were seen once. Sequencing input: peripheral blood. Every receptor here comes from a human donor with melanoma.

The rearrangement uses TRBV27 and TRBJ2-1, with 12 bases matching TRBD2. The J segment lost 5 bases and the V segment lost 3 bases, leaving 11 bases of the junction unmatched. The germline V gene has CDR1 MNHEY and CDR2 SMNVEV (reference sequence). The CDR3 loop spans 18 amino acids. CDR3 loop: CASSFGRFLAGGHNEQFF. CDR3 in DNA: TGTGCCAGCAGTTTTGGCAGGTTCCTAGCGGGAGGGCACAATGAGCAGTTCTTC.

The chain couples TRBV28 to TRBJ2-7; the D is unclear. The V gene's germline CDR1 is MDHEN and CDR2 SYDVKM. The CDR3 is 14 residues long. V lost 5 bases and J 3 bases, leaving 14 bases between the germline ends. The DNA for the CDR3 is TGTGCCAGCAGTCGCTATAATGGGAACTACGAGCAGTACTTC. It translates to CASSRYNGNYEQYF.

The CDR3 DNA sequence: TGCGCCAGCAGCTTGGAGACCCCGGGACAGGGGGCCGGATCACCCCTCCACTTT. Encoded protein: CASSLETPGQGAGSPLHF. This chain connects TRBV5-1 to TRBJ1-6; TRBD1 agrees at 12 bases. The CDR3 runs to 18 residues. CDR1 is SGHRS, CDR2 YFSETQ, per germline. Trimming took 0 bases from V and 10 from J; bases not matched to a gene: 11.

The V and J genes are TRBV29-1 and TRBJ1-2; D remains unclear. Trimming took 4 bases from V and 4 from J, leaving 25 bases between them. Germline lookup yields CDR1 SQVTM and CDR2 ANQGSEA. The CDR3 totals 17 residues. CDR3 nucleotide sequence: TGCAGCGTTGCAGAGGGAAGGCTCGCTCGACTAGGCTATGGCTACACCTTC. Its translation: CSVAEGRLARLGYGYTF. Variable domain in full (rest from reference TRBV29-1 and TRBJ1-2): SAVISQKPSRDICQRGTSLTIQCQVDSQVTMMFWYRQQPGQSLTLIATANQGSEATYESGFVIDKFPISRPNLTFSTLTVSNMSPEDSSIYLCSVAEGRLARLGYGYTFGSGTRLTVV.

This clone was recorded only once. This chain joins TRBV4-2 and TRBJ2-6; D remains unclear. The CDR3 has 15 amino acids. Trimming removed 10 bases at V and 0 bases at J, with 13 bases between. Per germline, CDR1 LGHNA and CDR2 YNFKEQ. The DNA for the CDR3 is TGTGCCACCGCCGAGGCTAGCTCTGGGGCCAACGTCCTGACTTTC. Amino acid sequence: CATAEASSGANVLTF.

This chain joins TRBV4-2 and TRBJ2-5, with D possibly called TRBD1 or TRBD2 (5 bases each). The J call may be incorrect, as the DNA end agrees better with TRBJ2-7. This CDR3 contains 17 residues. Germline V gives CDR1 LGHNA, CDR2 YNFKEQ. This CDR3 is CASSQVWGPGYNYEQYF. Here the CDR3 DNA reads TGTGCCAGCAGCCAAGTATGGGGACCAGGGTATAACTACGAGCAGTACTTC.

The rearrangement links TRBV7-9 to TRBJ2-5; the match to TRBD1 covers 7 bases. The trim removed 1 base at V and 14 bases at J, leaving 7 bases unmatched. Germline-derived CDR1 and CDR2 are SEHNR and FQNEAQ (reference sequence). The CDR3 contains 12 residues. CDR3 in DNA: TGTGCCAGCAGCTTAGTTGAGGACAGGCAATACTTC. Its protein product is CASSLVEDRQYF.

This chain uses TRBV29-1 with TRBJ2-7; either TRBD1 or TRBD2 may fit D (5 bases each). The CDR3 covers 13 residues. CDR1 SQVTM and CDR2 ANQGSEA come from the germline V gene. V was shortened by 4 bases and J by 4 bases, with 14 bases between the two germline ends. This chain's CDR3 is CSVVRGEGYEQYF. The DNA for the CDR3 is TGCAGCGTTGTACGGGGCGAAGGGTACGAGCAGTACTTC.

This chain links TRBV7-9 with TRBJ2-5; D possibly uses TRBD1 or TRBD2 (7 bases each). The germline gives CDR1 SEHNR, CDR2 FQNEAQ (reference sequence). V lost 2 bases and J lost 3, with 13 bases in between. This CDR3 has 15 amino acids. The DNA for the CDR3 is TGTGCCAGCAGCTTAAGCAGGGGGGGGGAAGAGACCCAGTACTTC. Protein sequence: CASSLSRGGEETQYF.

The chain couples TRBV7-2 to TRBJ1-1; 7 bases fit TRBD1. CDR3 length: 13 residues. J was trimmed by 4 bases and V by 5 bases; bases with no gene match: 4. Germline CDR1 and CDR2: SGHTA and FQGNSA. For the CDR3, the DNA is TGTGCCAGCAGCCTGACAGGGATCACTGAAGCTTTCTTT. Its translation is CASSLTGITEAFF.

The chain uses TRBV27 and TRBJ2-7; TRBD1 agrees at 7 bases. Germline V gene data show CDR1 as MNHEY and CDR2 as SMNVEV (reference sequence). Trimming at V came to 1 base and at J to 0 bases, leaving 12 bases not matched to a gene. The CDR3 contains 18 residues. The CDR3 nucleotides are TGTGCCAGCAGTTTATATCCCCCGACAGGGCTCAGCTCCTACGAGCAGTACTTC. This translates into CASSLYPPTGLSSYEQYF.

The gene calls are TRBV7-8 and TRBJ2-1; either TRBD1 or TRBD2 may fit D (5 bases each). Looked up from germline, CDR1 is SGHVS and CDR2 is FQNEAQ. The CDR3 is 17 residues long. V was clipped by 0 bases and J by 1 base, with 13 bases between them. The chain's CDR3 is CASSLAGLALSYNEQFF. CDR3 bases: TGTGCCAGCAGCTTAGCGGGGCTAGCTTTATCCTACAATGAGCAGTTCTTC.

V usage is TRBV2 and J usage is TRBJ1-5; TRBD1 agrees at 12 bases. This CDR3 has 18 residues. Losses at the gene ends were 6 bases for V and 2 bases for J; bases not matched to a gene: 11. From germline, CDR1 is SNHLY and CDR2 FYNNEI. For the CDR3, the DNA is TGTGCCAGCAGCTTCAGGGACAGGGGGCTTCGGGGCAATCAGCCCCAGCATTTT. Protein product: CASSFRDRGLRGNQPQHF.

The gene calls are TRBV4-1 and TRBJ2-1; D not resolved. CDR1 is MGHRA, CDR2 YSYEKL, per germline. This CDR3 comprises 14 residues. The germline V and J ends were trimmed by 4 bases and 6 bases, with 13 bases remaining between them. As DNA, the CDR3 is TGCGCCAGCAGCCGTCTTCTGATGGGCAATGAGCAGTTCTTC. Its protein product is CASSRLLMGNEQFF.

The J gene is TRBJ2-1, the V gene TRBV25-1; 8 nucleotides align to TRBD2. Losses at the gene ends were 2 bases for V and 9 bases for J; bases not matched to a gene: 9. CDR1 is MGHDK and CDR2 is SYGVNS in the germline V gene. The CDR3 is 15 residues long. The CDR3 nucleotides read TGTGCCAGCAGTGAACTCGGGGCGGGAGGACGTGAGCAGTTCTTC. Translated: CASSELGAGGREQFF.

The chain recombines TRBV19 with TRBJ1-5; 7 nucleotides match TRBD1. The CDR3 is made up of 14 amino acids. The germline CDR1 and CDR2 sequences are LNHDA and SQIVND (reference sequence). Trimming cost V 3 bases and J 6 bases; bases outside gene matches: 5. Written as DNA, the CDR3 is TGTGCCAGTAGTATTCAAGGGGGCGGTCAGCCCCAGCATTTT. Protein product: CASSIQGGGQPQHF.

V is TRBV27 and J is TRBJ2-7; no firm D call. This CDR3 spans 12 amino acids. Trimming stripped 5 bases from V and 5 bases from J, with 10 bases between. Germline CDR1 and CDR2: MNHEY and SMNVEV (reference sequence). In DNA, the CDR3 is TGTGCCAGCAGTGGGGTTGGGAACGAGCAGTACTTC. Translating gives CASSGVGNEQYF.

This clone is a singleton in its sample. The J gene is TRBJ1-3, the V gene TRBV9; D is possibly TRBD1 (6 bases). Per germline, CDR1 SGDLS and CDR2 YYNGEE. This CDR3 region has 15 residues. The V end lost 1 base, the J end lost 0 bases, and 8 bases lay between the germline ends. The CDR3 protein is CASSVMTGSGNTIYF. The DNA of the CDR3 is TGTGCCAGCAGCGTAATGACAGGCTCTGGAAACACCATATATTTT.

As regards this clone: Its ends do not fully match the called genes, so a read error is possible. The V and J genes are TRBV28 and TRBJ2-4, with TRBD1 as a possible D gene (6 bases). Germline-derived CDR1 and CDR2 are MDHEN and SYDVKM. This CDR3 spans 16 amino acids. For the CDR3, the DNA is TGTGCCAGCAGTCCGACAGGTTCCCCTTTAATGGGGTTTCGGGACTTC. It translates to CASSPTGSPLMGFRDF.

The J gene is TRBJ2-1, the V gene TRBV7-3, with TRBD2 as a possible D gene (5 bases). The CDR3 loop spans 15 amino acids. The ends were cut back, 2 bases at V and 0 bases at J, with 8 bases in the middle. CDR1 and CDR2 (germline): SGHTA, FQGTGA. CDR3 in DNA: TGTGCCAGCAGCTTACTGGGGAGCTCCTACAATGAGCAGTTCTTC. It is translated as CASSLLGSSYNEQFF. The full variable domain, in which reference TRBV7-3 and TRBJ2-1 provide the parts outside the CDR3, is GAGVSQTPSNKVTEKGKYVELRCDPISGHTALYWYRQSLGQGPEFLIYFQGTGAADDSGLPNDRFFAVRPEGSVSTLKIQRTERGDSAVYLCASSLLGSSYNEQFFGPGTRLTVL.

This clone was seen once. The chain couples TRBV7-8 to TRBJ2-1; D is possibly TRBD1 or TRBD2 (5 bases each). Trimming left V 5 bases short and J 3 bases short, with 8 bases between. The germline gives CDR1 SGHVS, CDR2 FQNEAQ. CDR3 length equals 13 residues. This CDR3 is CASSRDGYNEQFF. DNA of the CDR3: TGTGCCAGCAGCAGGGACGGCTACAATGAGCAGTTCTTC. The full variable domain, completed using reference TRBV7-8 and TRBJ2-1, is GAGVSQSPRYKVAKRGQDVALRCDPISGHVSLFWYQQALGQGPEFLTYFQNEAQLDKSGLPSDRFFAERPEGSVSTLKIQRTQQEDSAVYLCASSRDGYNEQFFGPGTRLTVL.

The chain recombines TRBV5-6 with TRBJ1-5; weak D call: TRBD1 (6 bases). The CDR3 runs to 15 residues. Germline CDR1 reads SGHDT; CDR2 reads YYEEEE. Between the trimmed V and J ends, which lost 1 base and 3 bases, there was a span of 11 bases. The CDR3 is CASSLSAGANQPQHF. In nucleotides, the CDR3 is TGTGCCAGCAGCTTGTCGGCAGGGGCCAATCAGCCCCAGCATTTT.

The chain is built from TRBV11-2 and TRBJ2-3; perhaps D is TRBD1 or TRBD2 (5 bases each). There are 16 residues in the CDR3. V was pared by 11 bases and J by 1 base, with 22 bases between. Germline CDR1 SGHAT, CDR2 FQNNGV. The CDR3 protein is CAAGGRGKGGTDTQYF. Here the CDR3 DNA reads TGTGCCGCTGGGGGTCGAGGGAAAGGGGGCACAGATACGCAGTATTTT. The full variable domain, its missing parts supplied by reference TRBV11-2 and TRBJ2-3, is EAGVAQSPRYKIIEKRQSVAFWCNPISGHATLYWYQQILGQGPKLLIQFQNNGVVDDSQLPKDRFSAERLKGVDSTLKIQPAKLEDSAVYLCAAGGRGKGGTDTQYFGPGTRLTVL.

Worth noting for this clone: Other DNA sequences in the sample encode the same CDR3. The chain uses TRBV6-5 and TRBJ1-1, with a possible D match to TRBD1 (6 bases). The CDR3 spans 15 residues. V was pared by 0 bases and J by 2 bases, with 10 bases between. Germline V gives CDR1 MNHEY, CDR2 SVGAGI. This chain's CDR3 is CASSYSAQGNTEAFF. In nucleotides, the CDR3 is TGTGCCAGCAGTTACTCTGCACAGGGTAACACTGAAGCTTTCTTT.

The chain combines TRBV9 with TRBJ1-1; D not certain. Germline V gene lookup returns CDR1 SGDLS and CDR2 YYNGEE. The CDR3 totals 14 residues. V was shortened by 4 bases and J by 0 bases, with 10 bases between the two germline ends. The chain's CDR3 is CASSPTRLNTEAFF. The CDR3 DNA reads TGTGCCAGCAGCCCTACGAGGCTGAACACTGAAGCTTTCTTT.

The chain couples TRBV7-7 to TRBJ2-1, with 8 bases identical to TRBD1. This CDR3 has 14 amino acids. The ends lost 5 bases at V and 8 bases at J; junction bases unmatched: 8. The germline V gene has CDR1 SSHAT and CDR2 FNYEAQ (reference sequence). The CDR3 DNA follows: TGTGCCAGCAGCCCTGACAGGGGTAACGATGAGCAGTTCTTC. It is translated as CASSPDRGNDEQFF.

The CDR3 DNA reads as TGTGCCAGCAGCGTAAGATCGACAGGGGGCGCCGAGCAGTACTTC. Protein: CASSVRSTGGAEQYF. The chain has TRBV9 and TRBJ2-7, with 10 bases aligning to TRBD1. Germline trimming cut 1 base from V and 6 bases from J; bases unmatched to any gene: 7. The CDR3 covers 15 residues. In germline, CDR1 is SGDLS, CDR2 YYNGEE.

The rearrangement joins TRBV9 to TRBJ2-1; 10 nucleotides agree with TRBD2. This CDR3 spans 16 amino acids. V shed 4 bases, J shed 5 bases, and the junction held 9 bases outside the gene matches. CDR1 and CDR2 (germline): SGDLS, YYNGEE. The chain's CDR3 is CASSPKRGGVNNEQFF. Here the CDR3 DNA reads TGTGCCAGCAGCCCGAAGCGGGGGGGCGTGAACAATGAGCAGTTCTTC.

This clone has only a few counts. V is TRBV5-1 and J is TRBJ2-3, with D possibly being TRBD1 (6 bases). Germline values: CDR1 SGHRS, CDR2 YFSETQ. There are 14 residues in the CDR3. V was pared by 6 bases and J by 4 bases, with 15 bases between. The CDR3 spells CASKWGQGSDTQYF. The CDR3 bases are TGCGCCAGCAAATGGGGGCAGGGCTCAGATACGCAGTATTTT.

This chain connects TRBV29-1 to TRBJ1-1, with D unresolved. Germline V gene lookup returns CDR1 SQVTM and CDR2 ANQGSEA. CDR3 length equals 13 residues. V was trimmed by 4 bases and J by 0 bases, leaving 9 bases between them. The chain's CDR3 is CSVGSAMNTEAFF. CDR3 in DNA: TGCAGCGTTGGTTCTGCCATGAACACTGAAGCTTTCTTT.

As for this clone: One junction end does not reproduce the germline sequence, and a read error may be involved. The chain is built from TRBV2 and TRBJ1-3; D not resolved. The CDR3 sequence is 15 residues long. Germline assignment: CDR1 SNHLY and CDR2 FYNNEI. DNA of the CDR3: TGTGCCAGCAGCGAAGGACGGTACTCTGGAAACACCATATATTTT. This encodes CASSEGRYSGNTIYF.